A selection of T cell receptor beta chains follows, all from one sample in a study of vaccination and CD4 T cells after COVID-19. Which antigens these TCRs recognize remains unknown. A single record per CDR3 protein comes from TCRdb applying MiXCR to the PCR reads. The table shows more than 10,000 distinct CDR3 sequences, with 50% to 65% occurring only once. The input for sequencing was cultured CD4+ T cells from blood, taken after SARS-CoV-2 vaccination. Source of these receptors: a human donor with COVID-19. The CDR3 runs from the conserved cysteine through the conserved F or W. The D gene is left open where the match is weak. For some rows the clone size is stated as once, few or many, or as a class when expanded; others skip it.

TRBJ1-1 | . | . | TRBV28 | CAGGARTEAFF | TGTGCGGGGGGCGCCCGGACTGAAGCTTTCTTT
TRBJ1-1 | . | . | TRBV6-2/TRBV6-3 | CASSYGWSEAFF | TGTGCCAGCAGTTACGGGTGGTCTGAAGCTTTCTTT
TRBJ2-7 | TRBD1 | few | TRBV15 | CATSRDRGYEQYF | TGTGCCACCAGCAGGGACAGGGGTTACGAGCAGTACTTC
TRBJ2-7 | . | . | TRBV7-2 | CASSLSGPSSYEQYF | TGTGCCAGCAGCTTATCGGGGCCTAGCTCCTACGAGCAGTACTTC
TRBJ1-1 | TRBD1 | . | TRBV6-1 | CASRTGTGGTEAFF | TGTGCCAGCAGGACCGGGACAGGGGGCACTGAAGCTTTCTTT
TRBJ2-3 | . | once | TRBV11-3 | CASSLDRASTDTQYF | TGTGCCAGCAGCTTAGATCGGGCTAGCACAGATACGCAGTATTTT
TRBJ2-3 | . | . | TRBV5-4 | CASSPPGPSTDTQYF | TGTGCCAGCAGCCCACCGGGCCCCAGCACAGATACGCAGTATTTT
TRBJ1-5 | . | . | TRBV10-3 | CAIRQGLGNQPQHF | TGTGCCATCAGACAGGGCTTGGGCAATCAGCCCCAGCATTTT
TRBJ2-5 | . | few | TRBV7-6 | CASSLVWQQGGEETQYF | TGTGCCAGCAGCTTAGTTTGGCAGCAGGGCGGGGAAGAGACCCAGTACTTC
TRBJ2-1 | . | . | TRBV6-1 | CASTRDIVSYNEQFF | TGTGCCAGCACCCGGGACATTGTTTCCTACAATGAGCAGTTCTTC
TRBJ2-7 | . | . | TRBV21-1 | CASSSGAGPHDPSYEQYF | TGTGCCAGCAGCAGTGGGGCGGGGCCCCACGACCCATCCTACGAGCAGTACTTC
TRBJ1-6 | TRBD1 | few | TRBV6-2/TRBV6-3 | CASSLKQGAASPLHF | TGTGCCAGCAGCCTCAAACAGGGGGCCGCCTCACCCCTCCACTTT
TRBJ2-3 | TRBD2 | once | TRBV10-1 | CASSDLASGGRDTQYF | TGCGCCAGCAGTGACCTAGCTAGCGGGGGTCGGGATACGCAGTATTTT
TRBJ2-5 | . | . | TRBV7-2 | CASSLAFRSKETQYF | TGTGCCAGCAGCTTAGCGTTCAGGTCCAAAGAGACCCAGTACTTC
TRBJ2-1 | TRBD2 | . | TRBV5-1 | CASSSSGGPDEQFF | TGCGCCAGCAGCTCTAGCGGGGGGCCGGATGAGCAGTTCTTC
TRBJ2-2 | . | . | TRBV5-8 | CASRPGTALPNTGELFF | TGTGCCAGCAGACCGGGGACCGCCCTTCCGAACACCGGGGAGCTGTTTTTT
TRBJ2-1 | . | . | TRBV7-2 | CASSPGQTYNEQFF | TGTGCCAGCAGCCCGGGACAAACGTACAATGAGCAGTTCTTC
TRBJ1-5 | . | . | TRBV19 | CASSIGRGHNQPQHF | TGTGCCAGTAGTATAGGGCGGGGGCATAATCAGCCCCAGCATTTT
TRBJ2-5 | . | . | TRBV27 | CASSFGGGENRETQYF | TGTGCCAGCAGTTTCGGAGGGGGCGAGAATCGGGAGACCCAGTACTTC
TRBJ1-2 | . | . | TRBV5-1 | CASSLPGYGYTF | TGCGCCAGCAGCTTACCGGGCTATGGCTACACCTTC
TRBJ2-7 | TRBD1 | few | TRBV6-1 | CASSDGTGPSYEQYF | TGTGCCAGCAGTGATGGGACAGGACCCTCGTACGAGCAGTACTTC
TRBJ1-1 | . | . | TRBV28 | CASSSGARSEAFF | TGTGCCAGCAGTTCAGGAGCTAGGTCGGAAGCTTTCTTT
TRBJ2-1 | . | . | TRBV29-1 | CSTGTTGGSYNEQFF | TGCAGCACGGGGACTACAGGGGGCTCCTACAATGAGCAGTTCTTC
TRBJ2-7 | . | . | TRBV21-1 | CASSKRDMGGEQYF | TGTGCCAGCAGCAAACGGGACATGGGAGGCGAGCAGTACTTC
TRBJ1-5 | TRBD1 | . | TRBV2 | CASRDRTNQPQHF | TGTGCCAGCAGGGACAGGACCAATCAGCCCCAGCATTTT
TRBJ1-5 | . | . | TRBV28 | CASTPGGASNQPQHF | TGTGCCAGCACGCCGGGGGGGGCGAGCAATCAGCCCCAGCATTTT
TRBJ2-5 | TRBD1 | . | TRBV23-1 | CASSLDREETQYF | TGCGCCAGCAGCCTGGACAGGGAAGAGACCCAGTACTTC
TRBJ2-2 | TRBD2 | . | TRBV7-2 | CASTFSGRTGELFF | TGTGCCAGCACCTTTAGCGGGAGGACCGGGGAGCTGTTTTTT
TRBJ2-5 | TRBD2 | large | TRBV24-1 | CATSDRTSAETQYF | TGTGCCACCAGTGATAGGACTAGCGCAGAGACCCAGTACTTC
TRBJ1-6 | . | . | TRBV30 | CAWSVPGGNSPLHF | TGTGCCTGGAGTGTACCCGGGGGAAATTCACCCCTCCACTTT
TRBJ1-1 | TRBD1 | . | TRBV10-1 | CASMRGRHTEAFF | TGCGCCAGCATGAGGGGGCGCCACACTGAAGCTTTCTTT
TRBJ2-5 | . | few | TRBV7-9 | CASSPPDWRGQETQYF | TGTGCCAGCAGCCCCCCGGACTGGCGGGGCCAAGAGACCCAGTACTTC
TRBJ1-2 | . | once | TRBV28 | CAIHENNYGYTF | TGTGCCATACACGAAAATAACTATGGCTACACCTTC
TRBJ2-1 | TRBD1 | . | TRBV7-6 | CASSFADRAGDNEQFF | TGTGCCAGCAGCTTCGCGGACAGGGCGGGTGACAATGAGCAGTTCTTC
TRBJ1-6 | . | . | TRBV19 | CASSLDTHNSPLHF | TGTGCCAGTAGTCTGGACACACATAATTCACCCCTCCACTTT
TRBJ2-3 | . | . | TRBV7-3 | CASSLGRGLDTQYF | TGTGCCAGCAGCTTGGGACGGGGTTTAGATACGCAGTATTTT
TRBJ1-2 | . | . | TRBV2 | CASTGVRREHGYTF | TGTGCCAGCACCGGGGTCCGCAGGGAGCATGGCTACACCTTC
TRBJ1-5 | . | few | TRBV7-2 | CASSSDRDQPQHF | TGTGCCAGCAGCTCCGACAGAGATCAGCCCCAGCATTTT
TRBJ2-5 | . | . | TRBV5-1 | CASSPEVETQYF | TGCGCCAGCAGCCCAGAGGTCGAGACCCAGTACTTC
TRBJ1-2 | . | few | TRBV24-1 | CATQREGDYGYTF | TGTGCCACTCAGAGGGAGGGGGACTATGGCTACACCTTC
TRBJ2-2 | TRBD1 | . | TRBV6-1 | CASSKGQGGAGELFF | TGTGCCAGCAGCAAGGGACAGGGTGGGGCCGGGGAGCTGTTTTTT
TRBJ2-5 | TRBD2 | . | TRBV7-3 | CASSPSLAGVGETQYF | TGTGCCAGCAGCCCCTCTCTAGCGGGGGTAGGAGAGACCCAGTACTTC
TRBJ2-2 | . | . | TRBV30 | CAFLRNSNTGELFF | TGTGCCTTCCTCCGGAACTCGAACACCGGGGAGCTGTTTTTT
TRBJ1-6 | . | . | TRBV12-3/TRBV12-4 | CASSPLVPNRGSPLHF | TGTGCCAGCAGCCCACTCGTACCGAATAGGGGATCACCCCTCCACTTT
TRBJ1-6 | . | . | TRBV7-7 | CASSSSLNSPLHF | TGTGCTAGCAGCTCCAGTCTGAATTCACCCCTCCACTTT
TRBJ2-1 | . | . | TRBV20-1 | CSAKSFGGALNEQFF | TGCAGTGCTAAGAGTTTCGGCGGGGCCCTCAATGAGCAGTTCTTC
TRBJ1-2 | . | . | TRBV10-3 | CAISEVGRWSSGYTF | TGTGCCATCAGTGAGGTGGGGCGGTGGTCTTCTGGCTACACCTTC
TRBJ2-5 | TRBD1 | . | TRBV6-5 | CASSSTGGNQETQYF | TGTGCCAGCAGTTCGACAGGGGGGAACCAAGAGACCCAGTACTTC
TRBJ2-5 | . | few | TRBV2 | CASSEAGLGTQYF | TGTGCCAGCAGTGAGGCGGGCCTAGGGACCCAGTACTTC
TRBJ1-2 | . | . | TRBV5-1 | CASSLEAGRYGYTF | TGCGCCAGCAGCTTGGAAGCGGGGCGCTATGGCTACACCTTC
TRBJ1-5 | . | . | TRBV7-3 | CASSGLSNQPQHF | TGTGCCAGCTCGGGGTTAAGCAATCAGCCCCAGCATTTT
TRBJ1-6 | . | . | TRBV20-1 | CSARTGTRNSPLHF | TGCAGTGCTAGAACCGGCACACGCAATTCACCCCTCCACTTT
TRBJ1-1 | . | . | TRBV2 | CASSGGRFTEAFF | TGTGCCAGCAGTGGAGGAAGGTTCACTGAAGCTTTCTTT
TRBJ1-1 | TRBD1 | . | TRBV20-1 | CSASNRGMNTEAFF | TGCAGTGCTAGTAACAGGGGAATGAACACTGAAGCTTTCTTT
TRBJ1-1 | . | . | TRBV7-3 | CASSPSPGFGNTEAFF | TGTGCCAGCAGCCCCTCCCCAGGGTTCGGGAACACTGAAGCTTTCTTT
TRBJ1-6 | . | . | TRBV4-3 | CASSQGGYNSPLHF | TGCGCCAGCAGCCAAGGGGGGTATAATTCACCCCTCCACTTT
TRBJ1-5 | . | . | TRBV28 | CATWTANNQPQHF | TGTGCGACCTGGACAGCTAACAATCAGCCCCAGCATTTT
TRBJ1-1 | . | few | TRBV19 | CASRRGPMNTEAFF | TGTGCCAGCCGGCGCGGCCCCATGAACACTGAAGCTTTCTTT